What follows are 4 T cell receptor beta chains derived from one specimen sequenced in a study of blood T cell dynamics during melanoma immunotherapy. Time point in this sample: week 3, after first cycle of checkpoint inhibitor. Method: immunoSEQ multiplex PCR; TCRdb's copy keeps in-frame clones and lacks some. The table lists 25,000 to 30,000 clones, roughly 83% of them singletons, with about 9.4% in the top ten. The sample consisted of blood, taken from a patient treated with checkpoint blockade. The receptors shown here come from a human donor with melanoma.

This clone is a singleton in its sample. This rearrangement joins TRBV5-1 to TRBJ2-7; D remains unclear. Trimming stripped 4 bases from V and 2 bases from J, with 13 bases between. This CDR3 is 14 amino acids long. The germline V gene has CDR1 SGHRS and CDR2 YFSETQ. This CDR3 reads CASSQISETYEQYF. The DNA of the CDR3 is TGCGCCAGCAGCCAGATCTCAGAGACCTACGAGCAGTACTTC.

This chain joins TRBV28 and TRBJ1-1, with unresolved D. The CDR3 has 15 residues. Germline V gene sequence: CDR1 MDHEN, CDR2 SYDVKM. The ends were cut back, 5 bases at V and 4 bases at J, with 17 bases in the middle. In DNA, the CDR3 is TGTGCCAGCAGTCTCGGCGGCGGAAGTGTCACTGAAGCTTTCTTT. The encoded protein is CASSLGGGSVTEAFF.

The V call is TRBV5-1, the J call TRBJ2-5, with 9 bases fitting TRBD1. Losses at the gene ends were 3 bases for V and 4 bases for J; bases not matched to a gene: 7. The CDR3 totals 15 residues. CDR1 SGHRS and CDR2 YFSETQ come from the germline V gene. The CDR3: CASSSQGAVGETQYF. The CDR3 DNA reads TGCGCCAGCAGCTCACAGGGGGCAGTGGGAGAGACCCAGTACTTC.

This chain links TRBV27 with TRBJ2-7; 8 positions match TRBD2. V shed 4 bases, J shed 2 bases, and the junction held 7 bases outside the gene matches. Germline loops: CDR1 MNHEY, CDR2 SMNVEV (reference sequence). This CDR3 contains 15 residues. CDR3 region: CASSSLEAGAYEQYF. CDR3 in DNA: TGTGCCAGCAGTTCCCTAGAAGCGGGGGCCTACGAGCAGTACTTC.